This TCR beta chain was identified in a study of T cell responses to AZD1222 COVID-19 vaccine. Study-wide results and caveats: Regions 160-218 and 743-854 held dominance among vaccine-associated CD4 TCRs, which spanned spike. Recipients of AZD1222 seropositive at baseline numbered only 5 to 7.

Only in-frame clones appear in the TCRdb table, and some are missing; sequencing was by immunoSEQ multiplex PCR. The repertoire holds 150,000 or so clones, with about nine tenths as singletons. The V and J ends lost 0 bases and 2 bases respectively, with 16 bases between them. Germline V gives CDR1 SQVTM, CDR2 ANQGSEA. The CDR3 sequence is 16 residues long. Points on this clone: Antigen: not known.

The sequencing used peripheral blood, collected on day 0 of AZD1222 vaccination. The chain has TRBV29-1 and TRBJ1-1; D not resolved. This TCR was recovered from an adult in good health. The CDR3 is CSVEDIWRQSNTEAFF. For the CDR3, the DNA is TGCAGCGTTGAAGATATTTGGAGGCAGTCTAACACTGAAGCTTTCTTT. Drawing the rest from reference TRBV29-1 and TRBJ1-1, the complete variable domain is SAVISQKPSRDICQRGTSLTIQCQVDSQVTMMFWYRQQPGQSLTLIATANQGSEATYESGFVIDKFPISRPNLTFSTLTVSNMSPEDSSIYLCSVEDIWRQSNTEAFFGQGTRLTVV.